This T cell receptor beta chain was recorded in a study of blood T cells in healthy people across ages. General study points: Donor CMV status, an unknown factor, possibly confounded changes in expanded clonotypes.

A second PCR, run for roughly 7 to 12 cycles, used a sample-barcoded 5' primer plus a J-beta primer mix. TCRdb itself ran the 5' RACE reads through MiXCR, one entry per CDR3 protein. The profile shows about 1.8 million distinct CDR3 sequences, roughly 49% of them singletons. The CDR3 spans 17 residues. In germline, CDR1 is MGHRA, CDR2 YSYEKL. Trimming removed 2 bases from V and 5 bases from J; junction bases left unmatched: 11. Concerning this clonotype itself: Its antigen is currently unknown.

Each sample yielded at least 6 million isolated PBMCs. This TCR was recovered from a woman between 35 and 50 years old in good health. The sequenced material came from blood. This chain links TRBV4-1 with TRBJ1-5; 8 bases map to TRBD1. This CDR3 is CASSQIVRTGKDQPQHF. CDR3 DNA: TGCGCCAGCAGCCAAATAGTTCGGACAGGGAAGGATCAGCCCCAGCATTTT.